A selection of T cell receptor beta chains follows, all from one sample in a study of blood T cell repertoires in COVID-19. Measured with immunoSEQ multiplex PCR; TCRdb has only the in-frame clones, and not every one. The sample has more than 110,000 clones, roughly 90% seen once. The sequenced material came from PBMCs or T cells enriched from blood (not recorded which). These receptors came from a man in his fifties who had recovered from COVID-19. Each CDR3 is given with its conserved first and last residue. D genes are given only for firm matches. Rows may omit the clone size; those that give it use once, few, many or a size class.

j_call: TRBJ1-6
d_call: TRBD1
v_call: TRBV6-5
cdr3_length: 16
clone_size: -
cdr3_aa: CASSYSHGTGASPLHF
cdr3_nt: TGTGCCAGCAGTTACTCGCACGGGACAGGGGCTTCACCCCTCCACTTT

j_call: TRBJ1-6
d_call: TRBD1
v_call: TRBV5-6
cdr3_length: 15
clone_size: -
cdr3_aa: CASSFSTGVRSPLHF
cdr3_nt: TGTGCCAGCAGCTTTAGTACAGGGGTCCGTTCACCCCTCCACTTT

j_call: TRBJ1-5
d_call: TRBD1
v_call: TRBV10-3
cdr3_length: 15
clone_size: -
cdr3_aa: CAISEGTGGNQPQHF
cdr3_nt: TGTGCCATCAGTGAGGGGACAGGAGGCAATCAGCCCCAGCATTTT

j_call: TRBJ2-7
d_call: TRBD2
v_call: TRBV4-3
cdr3_length: 15
clone_size: -
cdr3_aa: CASSSGLAGDPEQYF
cdr3_nt: TGCGCCAGCAGCTCTGGACTAGCGGGAGATCCCGAGCAGTACTTC

j_call: TRBJ1-1
d_call: TRBD1
v_call: TRBV6-2/TRBV6-3
cdr3_length: 17
clone_size: -
cdr3_aa: CASSLWGPRGQLTEAFF
cdr3_nt: TGTGCCAGCAGCCTCTGGGGGCCAAGGGGGCAATTGACTGAAGCTTTCTTT

j_call: TRBJ2-7
d_call: -
v_call: TRBV10-3
cdr3_length: 14
clone_size: -
cdr3_aa: CAISESDYPPEQYF
cdr3_nt: TGTGCCATCAGTGAGTCGGACTACCCCCCGGAGCAGTACTTC

j_call: TRBJ1-5
d_call: -
v_call: TRBV18
cdr3_length: 17
clone_size: -
cdr3_aa: CASSPYGTGLSNQPQHF
cdr3_nt: TGTGCCAGCTCACCATACGGCACAGGCCTTAGCAATCAGCCCCAGCATTTT

j_call: TRBJ2-3
d_call: -
v_call: TRBV19
cdr3_length: 14
clone_size: -
cdr3_aa: CASRAGSHTDTQYF
cdr3_nt: TGTGCCAGTCGGGCAGGGTCACACACAGATACGCAGTATTTT

j_call: TRBJ1-4
d_call: -
v_call: TRBV19
cdr3_length: 14
clone_size: -
cdr3_aa: CASWRGLLNEKLFF
cdr3_nt: TGTGCCAGTTGGAGGGGACTCCTTAATGAAAAACTGTTTTTT

j_call: TRBJ2-1
d_call: TRBD2
v_call: TRBV7-2
cdr3_length: 16
clone_size: once
cdr3_aa: CASSPNIGGGKNEQFF
cdr3_nt: TGTGCCAGCAGCCCCAATATCGGGGGGGGTAAAAATGAGCAGTTCTTC

j_call: TRBJ1-4
d_call: -
v_call: TRBV5-1
cdr3_length: 18
clone_size: -
cdr3_aa: CASSLGLLQGFSNEKLFF
cdr3_nt: TGCGCCAGCAGCTTGGGCCTCCTTCAGGGGTTCAGTAATGAAAAACTGTTTTTT

j_call: TRBJ2-3
d_call: -
v_call: TRBV5-4
cdr3_length: 13
clone_size: -
cdr3_aa: CASSLTGEHTQYF
cdr3_nt: TGTGCCAGCAGCTTAACGGGGGAGCATACGCAGTATTTT

j_call: TRBJ2-2
d_call: TRBD2
v_call: TRBV6-6
cdr3_length: 15
clone_size: -
cdr3_aa: CASIERGPHTGELFF
cdr3_nt: TGTGCCAGCATAGAGCGGGGACCACACACCGGGGAGCTGTTTTTT

j_call: TRBJ2-1
d_call: TRBD2
v_call: TRBV19
cdr3_length: 15
clone_size: -
cdr3_aa: CASSMAWTSGDEQFF
cdr3_nt: TGTGCCAGTAGTATGGCATGGACTAGCGGGGATGAGCAGTTCTTC

j_call: TRBJ2-3
d_call: -
v_call: TRBV5-6
cdr3_length: 16
clone_size: -
cdr3_aa: CASSFRSAQLNQPQYF
cdr3_nt: TGTGCCAGCAGCTTTCGTTCCGCACAGCTCAATCAGCCCCAGTATTTT

j_call: TRBJ1-1
d_call: -
v_call: TRBV6-9
cdr3_length: 12
clone_size: -
cdr3_aa: CASSWGGAEAFF
cdr3_nt: TGTGCCAGCAGTTGGGGGGGAGCTGAAGCTTTCTTT